Listed below are T cell receptor beta chains from one sample, sequenced in a study of T cell repertoires in cytomegalovirus infection. TCRdb recomputed calls from the reads with MiXCR, one row per CDR3 protein. The data show around 900,000 distinct CDR3 sequences, more than 25% seen once. Their antigens remain unidentified. The input for sequencing was cultured CD8+ T cells from PBMCs, taken from culture after CMV antigen stimulation. All receptors come from a human donor in good health (CMV status not recorded). Some clones in this sample may be carry-over from other donors' samples. Both conserved end residues are part of each CDR3. The order of the fields is clone size, D gene, V gene, J gene, CDR3 DNA, CDR3 protein. D genes are given only for firm matches. Only some rows state a clone size, as once, few, many or a class for expanded clones.

>-|-|TRBV10-3|TRBJ1-1
TGTGCCACCGAAAGGGAGGACACTGAAGCTTTCTTT
CATEREDTEAFF
>few|TRBD2|TRBV6-5|TRBJ2-1
TGTGCCAGCAGTTACTCCACCTTTGAGATTTCGACTAGCGGGGGGGAGAATGAGCAGTTCTTC
CASSYSTFEISTSGGENEQFF
>once|-|TRBV10-3|TRBJ1-3
TGTGCCATCGTAGACGGTCGCTCTGGAAACACCATATATTTT
CAIVDGRSGNTIYF
>few|-|TRBV6-6|TRBJ2-5
TGTGCCAGCAGTTACTCTCGACTGCCGGAACAAGGCAAGGAGACCCAGTACTTC
CASSYSRLPEQGKETQYF
>-|-|TRBV7-3|TRBJ2-3
TGTGCCAGCAGCTTAACGCCCATTCGAACAGATACGCAGTATTTT
CASSLTPIRTDTQYF
>few|-|TRBV9|TRBJ2-1
TGTGCCAGCAGCGTTCGGGGGCCCTTCGATGAGCAGTTCTTC
CASSVRGPFDEQFF
>once|TRBD1|TRBV5-1|TRBJ2-2
TGCGCCATCACAGGGGACACCGGGGAGCTGTTTTTT
CAITGDTGELFF
>many|-|TRBV7-2|TRBJ2-3
TGTGCCAGCAGCTCCCCGACCTCAGGGACGAATACGCAGTATTTT
CASSSPTSGTNTQYF
>few|TRBD1|TRBV7-9|TRBJ2-2
TGTGCCAGCAGACCGGGACAGGGCATCGGGGAGCTGTTTTTT
CASRPGQGIGELFF
>-|-|TRBV24-1|TRBJ1-5
TGTGCCACCAGTTCCGTGGGGGATCAGCCCCAGCATTTT
CATSSVGDQPQHF
>-|-|TRBV4-3|TRBJ2-7
TGCGCCAGCAGCCCCAAGGGGGACTCAGCCTACGAGCAGTACTTC
CASSPKGDSAYEQYF
>-|-|TRBV7-9|TRBJ1-5
TGTGCCAGCAGCTTAGTACAGGGAGATAGAGAACGGATTAAACAGCCCCAGCATTTT
CASSLVQGDRERIKQPQHF
>-|TRBD1|TRBV18|TRBJ1-4
TGTGCCAGCTCACCCGGGGACAGGAGGAATGAAAAACTGTTTTTT
CASSPGDRRNEKLFF
>few|-|TRBV5-5|TRBJ2-3
TGTGCCAGCAGCCCCGTCCCGGGACTTTTTTCACACACAGATACGCAGTATTTT
CASSPVPGLFSHTDTQYF
>-|-|TRBV20-1|TRBJ1-5
TGCAGTGCTGACGGACCCGACAGGAGCAATCAGCCCCAGCATTTT
CSADGPDRSNQPQHF
>-|-|TRBV4-1|TRBJ2-5
TGCGCCAGCAGCCAAGAGGATCGAAAGACCCAGTACTTC
CASSQEDRKTQYF
>many|-|TRBV7-6|TRBJ2-1
TGTGCCAGCAGCTTAAGTTCTGGGGACAATGAGCAGTTCTTC
CASSLSSGDNEQFF
>-|-|TRBV20-1|TRBJ1-2
TGCAGTGCTAGAGAGACAGTTTCAAACTATGGCTACACCTTC
CSARETVSNYGYTF
>-|-|TRBV12-3/TRBV12-4|TRBJ1-1
TGTGCCAGCAGCTGGGGGCCCCAGACTGAAGCTTTCTTT
CASSWGPQTEAFF
>-|TRBD1|TRBV2|TRBJ1-2
TGTGCCAGCAGTGGCGGGCAGGGGGCTAACTATGGCTACACCTTC
CASSGGQGANYGYTF
>few|-|TRBV27|TRBJ1-4
TGTGCCAGCAGTTTCGTAGGGGCCGGTGAAAAACTGTTTTTT
CASSFVGAGEKLFF
>few|-|TRBV6-6|TRBJ1-2
TGTGCCAGCAGTTACTTGATTGGGAAGGCCGATTATGGCTACACCTTC
CASSYLIGKADYGYTF
>-|-|TRBV7-9|TRBJ1-3
TGTGCCAGCAGCTTGGACATTAGGGACACCATATATTTT
CASSLDIRDTIYF